The 24 T cell receptor beta chains below all came from one sample that was sequenced in a study of T cell responses to AZD1222 COVID-19 vaccine. Measured with immunoSEQ multiplex PCR; TCRdb has only the in-frame clones, and not every one. The data show approximately 74,000 clones, with roughly 85% seen just once and under 3% held by the top ten. Sequenced material: peripheral blood, taken on day 0 of AZD1222 vaccination. The receptors derive from an adult in good health.

This rearrangement joins TRBV6-5 to TRBJ2-1, with a tentative D call TRBD2 (5 bases). The V gene's germline CDR1 is MNHEY and CDR2 SVGAGI. Deletions cut 5 bases from V and 2 bases from J, with 10 bases between. CDR3 length equals 14 residues. The CDR3 here is CASSKSSPYNEQFF. The CDR3 DNA sequence: TGTGCCAGCAGTAAGTCTAGCCCCTACAATGAGCAGTTCTTC.

This clone was counted ten times or more. V usage is TRBV10-1 and J usage is TRBJ2-1; D possibly corresponds to TRBD2 (5 bases). Germline CDR1 reads WNHNN; CDR2 reads SYGVQD (reference sequence). Deletions cut 6 bases from V and 5 bases from J, with 8 bases between. CDR3 length: 12 amino acids. As DNA, the CDR3 is TGCGCCAGCAGCGGACTGAACAATGAGCAGTTCTTC. It translates to CASSGLNNEQFF.

This chain uses TRBV3-1 (or the pseudogene TRBV3-2) with TRBJ2-7; D is unclear. The V gene's germline CDR1 is LGHDT and CDR2 YNNKEL (reference sequence). This CDR3 is built from 12 residues. V shed 1 base and J shed 3 bases, with 4 bases lying between them. CDR3 DNA: TGTGCCAGCAGCCAAGTGTTCTACGAGCAGTACTTC. Protein product: CASSQVFYEQYF.

V and J are TRBV9 and TRBJ1-1, with D perhaps matching TRBD1 (5 bases). V gave up 3 bases and J gave up 3 bases, with 21 bases separating them. Germline assignment: CDR1 SGDLS and CDR2 YYNGEE. The CDR3 loop spans 17 amino acids. DNA of the CDR3: TGTGCCAGCAGCGCCCCAGTGGGGGGGAGAGGGGACACTGAAGCTTTCTTT. The encoded protein is CASSAPVGGRGDTEAFF.

V usage is TRBV27 and J usage is TRBJ2-7; 7 bases are a match to TRBD2. Germline CDR1 is MNHEY and CDR2 is SMNVEV (reference sequence). Trimming at V came to 10 bases and at J to 6 bases, leaving 15 bases not matched to a gene. The CDR3 has 14 amino acids. In nucleotides, the CDR3 is TGTGCCATCGGGTCGTGGCGGGAGAACCCCGAGCAGTACTTC. This encodes CAIGSWRENPEQYF.

The rearrangement links TRBV27 to TRBJ2-7; TRBD1 matches 8 bases. The germline V gene has CDR1 MNHEY and CDR2 SMNVEV (reference sequence). The CDR3 covers 14 residues. After removal of 5 bases from V and 3 bases from J, the junction contained 6 bases not matched to a gene. The CDR3 DNA follows: TGTGCCAGCAGTGGGACAGGCCGCAACTACGAGCAGTACTTC. It translates to CASSGTGRNYEQYF.

The sample holds a few counts of this clone. V gene TRBV2 combines with J gene TRBJ1-6; D not certain. V lost 3 bases and J 2 bases, leaving 8 bases between the germline ends. Germline V gene lookup returns CDR1 SNHLY and CDR2 FYNNEI. This CDR3 is built from 15 residues. CDR3 loop: CASSEAEPYNSPLHF. CDR3 in DNA: TGTGCCAGCAGTGAGGCAGAGCCCTATAATTCACCCCTCCACTTT.

This clone was found once. The chain combines TRBV12-5 with TRBJ2-1, with D possibly TRBD1 on 6 matching bases. V was trimmed by 1 base and J by 9 bases, leaving 10 bases between them. The CDR3 is 13 amino acids. CDR1 LGHNT and CDR2 FRNRAP come from the germline V gene. CDR3 DNA sequence: TGTGCTAGTGGTTTGGGGGGACAACCTGAGCAGTTCTTC. Amino acids: CASGLGGQPEQFF.

V is TRBV25-1 and J is TRBJ1-2, with a possible D match to TRBD1 (5 bases). Germline V gives CDR1 MGHDK, CDR2 SYGVNS. This CDR3 spans 14 amino acids. V was trimmed by 4 bases and J by 8 bases, leaving 17 bases between them. Here the CDR3 DNA reads TGTGCCAGCAGTGTCGCCGGGGGATCAGGAGGCTACACCTTC. Amino acids: CASSVAGGSGGYTF.

This clone appeared a few times. V is TRBV5-4 and J is TRBJ2-7; 8 nucleotides match TRBD2. There are 16 residues in the CDR3. From germline, CDR1 is SGHNT and CDR2 YYREEE (reference sequence). After removal of 4 bases from V and 7 bases from J, the junction contained 16 bases not matched to a gene. Here the CDR3 reads CASSRGSSGASGEQYF. CDR3 sequence (DNA): TGTGCCAGCAGCCGGGGGAGTAGCGGGGCCAGTGGGGAGCAGTACTTC. Filled out from reference TRBV5-4 and TRBJ2-7, the complete variable domain reads ETGVTQSPTHLIKTRGQQVTLRCSSQSGHNTVSWYQQALGQGPQFIFQYYREEENGRGNFPPRFSGLQFPNYSSELNVNALELDDSALYLCASSRGSSGASGEQYFGPGTRLTVT.

This clone has a handful of counts. The CDR3 region is CASSDGNSYEQYF. CDR3 sequence (DNA): TGCGCCAGCAGTGACGGTAATTCCTACGAGCAGTACTTC. V is TRBV10-1 and J is TRBJ2-7; D gene unclear. V lost 3 bases and J lost 1, with 7 bases in between. The germline gives CDR1 WNHNN, CDR2 SYGVQD (reference sequence). The CDR3 length is 13 residues.

V is TRBV5-1 and J is TRBJ1-1, with a weak D call TRBD1 (5 bases). This CDR3 contains 16 residues. The germline V and J ends were trimmed by 4 bases and 4 bases, with 20 bases remaining between them. The V gene's germline CDR1 is SGHRS and CDR2 YFSETQ. CDR3 region: CASSPGTFAGTTEAFF. CDR3 DNA sequence: TGCGCCAGCAGCCCGGGAACCTTCGCAGGGACCACTGAAGCTTTCTTT.

The rearrangement uses TRBV30 and TRBJ1-1; TRBD1 matches at 9 bases. Germline V lookup: CDR1 GTSNPN, CDR2 SVGIG (reference sequence). V was pared by 3 bases and J by 4 bases, with 9 bases of the junction left unmatched. CDR3 length: 15 amino acids. CDR3 residues: CAWRDRDRVPTEAFF. DNA of the CDR3: TGTGCCTGGAGAGACCGGGACAGGGTGCCCACTGAAGCTTTCTTT.

The table lists this clone with a few counts. This chain links TRBV27 with TRBJ2-2; 11 bases match TRBD2. The CDR3 contains 16 residues. Germline CDR1 and CDR2: MNHEY and SMNVEV (reference sequence). V lost 5 bases and J lost 5; bases outside the gene matches: 7. This chain's CDR3 is CASSAQLAGVTGELFF. The CDR3 nucleotides read TGTGCCAGCAGTGCCCAACTAGCGGGGGTTACCGGGGAGCTGTTTTTT.

The J gene is TRBJ1-3, the V gene TRBV19, with 8 positions matching TRBD1. V shed 7 bases and J 0 bases; nucleotides not matched to a gene: 5. Germline CDR1 and CDR2: LNHDA and SQIVND (reference sequence). This CDR3 is built from 15 residues. CDR3 region: CASMNRGSSGNTIYF. DNA of the CDR3: TGTGCCAGTATGAACAGGGGGAGCTCTGGAAACACCATATATTTT.

This chain joins TRBV27 and TRBJ2-3, with D unclear. There are 12 residues in the CDR3. The germline gives CDR1 MNHEY, CDR2 SMNVEV (reference sequence). V was pared by 5 bases and J by 5 bases, with 8 bases between. CDR3: CASSPTLDTQYF. The CDR3 DNA sequence: TGTGCCAGCAGTCCCACGCTAGATACGCAGTATTTT.

The chain joins TRBV7-2 to TRBJ1-4; D ambiguous. Germline V gene lookup returns CDR1 SGHTA and CDR2 FQGNSA. V was clipped by 1 base and J by 4 bases, with 7 bases between them. This CDR3 comprises 14 residues. CDR3 nucleotides: TGTGCCAGCAGCTTAGAGAGATTTAATGAAAAACTGTTTTTT. It codes for CASSLERFNEKLFF. The variable domain in full, completed from reference TRBV7-2 and TRBJ1-4, reads GAGVSQSPSNKVTEKGKDVELRCDPISGHTALYWYRQSLGQGLEFLIYFQGNSAPDKSGLPSDRFSAERTGGSVSTLTIQRTQQEDSAVYLCASSLERFNEKLFFGSGTQLSVL.

The table lists this clone with a count of one. J is TRBJ1-3 and V is TRBV19; D possibly corresponds to TRBD1 (6 bases). Trimming left V 7 bases short and J 0 bases short, with 13 bases between. This CDR3 is 15 amino acids long. CDR1 is LNHDA and CDR2 is SQIVND in the germline V gene (reference sequence). The DNA of the CDR3 is TGTGCCAGTACTATCAACAGGGACTCTGGAAACACCATATATTTT. Encoded protein: CASTINRDSGNTIYF.

On this clone: The germline gene is not matched at one end of the junction; a read error may be the cause. V gene TRBV19 combines with J gene TRBJ1-1; 8 bases line up with TRBD1. CDR3 size: 14 residues. Germline V CDR1 and CDR2: LNHDA, SQIVND (reference sequence). CDR3 amino acids: CTSRPPGGGPEAFF. The DNA for the CDR3 is TGTACCAGTAGACCGCCAGGGGGCGGCCCTGAAGCTTTCTTT.

This CDR3 reads CASINSTRIYTGELFF. CDR3 in DNA: TGTGCCAGCATCAACTCGACCAGGATCTACACCGGGGAGCTGTTTTTT. The rearrangement links TRBV6-6 to TRBJ2-2; D is uncertain. The germline CDR1 and CDR2 sequences are MNHNY and SVGAGI (reference sequence). V was clipped by 7 bases and J by 3 bases, with 18 bases between them. The CDR3 consists of 16 residues.

This rearrangement joins TRBV10-3 to TRBJ1-4; no reliable D call. Per the germline V gene, CDR1 is ENHRY and CDR2 is SYGVKD. The CDR3 is 15 residues long. V was pared by 0 bases and J by 1 base, with 6 bases between. CDR3: CAISESWGTNEKLFF. CDR3 bases: TGTGCCATCAGTGAGTCGTGGGGAACTAATGAAAAACTGTTTTTT.

The chain recombines TRBV5-1 with TRBJ2-7; the D call may be TRBD1 or TRBD2 (5 bases each). CDR1 and CDR2 (germline): SGHRS, YFSETQ. This CDR3 has 14 amino acids. The V end was cut by 6 bases, the J end by 5 bases, with 18 bases between. CDR3 amino acids: CASTHGASSDEQYF. The CDR3 DNA reads TGCGCCAGCACCCACGGGGCCTCGAGTGACGAGCAGTACTTC.

The chain combines TRBV28 with TRBJ2-2; D not certain. The germline V and J ends were trimmed by 7 bases and 5 bases, with 26 bases remaining between them. CDR1 and CDR2 (germline): MDHEN, SYDVKM. The CDR3 spans 18 residues. The DNA of the CDR3 is TGTGCCAGCACACTCCTGGCCCGGCCCAATTCTAATACCGGGGAGCTGTTTTTT. Residues: CASTLLARPNSNTGELFF.

The genes are TRBV6-5 and TRBJ2-1, with D tentatively TRBD2 (5 bases). V lost 6 bases and J 6 bases, leaving 12 bases between the germline ends. The length of the CDR3 is 13 residues. From germline, CDR1 is MNHEY and CDR2 SVGAGI. CDR3 nucleotides: TGTGCCAGCAGATGGGAGTGGGGCAATGAGCAGTTCTTC. Encoded protein: CASRWEWGNEQFF.